The next 4 T cell receptor beta chains were all read from a single sample in a study of T cells after posttransplantation cyclophosphamide. Repertoires were generated with immunoSEQ multiplex PCR, while TCRdb's copy carries only in-frame clones and drops some. The table includes about 7,300 clones, approximately 92% detected once. Sequencing was performed on CD4+ T cells sorted from blood. Receptors originate from a woman aged 45-65 years in good health and a related stem cell transplant donor.

This clone has only a few counts. The chain carries TRBV15 and TRBJ2-1, with 7 bases aligning to TRBD2. The ends lost 0 bases at V and 8 bases at J; junction bases unmatched: 10. The germline V gene encodes CDR1 LNHNV and CDR2 YYDKDF (reference sequence). The CDR3 extends over 16 amino acids. CDR3 residues: CATSRDWTRGYHEQFF. CDR3 nucleotides: TGTGCCACCAGCAGAGACTGGACTAGAGGGTACCATGAGCAGTTCTTC. The whole variable domain, remainder taken from reference TRBV15 and TRBJ2-1, is DAMVIQNPRYQVTQFGKPVTLSCSQTLNHNVMYWYQQKSSQAPKLLFHYYDKDFNNEADTPDNFQSRRPNTSFCFLDIRSPGLGDTAMYLCATSRDWTRGYHEQFFGPGTRLTVL.

This chain connects TRBV7-9 to TRBJ1-2, with TRBD1 matching over 8 bases. The CDR3 sequence is 15 residues long. V shed 6 bases, J shed 8 bases, and the junction held 14 bases outside the gene matches. Looked up from germline, CDR1 is SEHNR and CDR2 is FQNEAQ (reference sequence). The CDR3 nucleotides are TGTGCCAGCAGTCCGACAGGGGAGTATTGGGACGGCTACACCTTC. This sequence encodes CASSPTGEYWDGYTF.

The chain combines TRBV7-9 with TRBJ2-2; D gene ambiguous. V was pared by 5 bases and J by 8 bases, with 9 bases between. The CDR3 totals 12 residues. The germline CDR1 and CDR2 sequences are SEHNR and FQNEAQ (reference sequence). In DNA, the CDR3 is TGTGCCAGCAGCCTGACACGTGGGGAGCTGTTTTTT. Residues: CASSLTRGELFF.

The J gene is TRBJ2-2, the V gene TRBV11-2; 7 bases agree with TRBD2. Trimming at V came to 3 bases and at J to 5 bases, leaving 9 bases not matched to a gene. The CDR3 contains 16 residues. CDR1 is SGHAT, CDR2 FQNNGV, per germline. In nucleotides, the CDR3 is TGTGCCAGCAGCTTTATAGTTGGCGGGAGTACCGGGGAGCTGTTTTTT. Protein: CASSFIVGGSTGELFF.